Listed here is a single T cell receptor (beta chain). Its antigen is not identified. These data are taken from a study of T cell responses to AZD1222 COVID-19 vaccine. Study conclusions and caveats: Along spike, vaccine-associated CD4 TCRs were found throughout, with dominance at 160-218 and 743-854. Nearly half of spike-specific TCRs reportedly target unmutated variant regions. Most donors were white British, females outnumbered males, and clonal diversity was possibly underestimated. No repertoire was sampled before or during the peak T cell response, only after it.

Trimming removed 4 bases at V and 6 bases at J, with 11 bases between. Per the germline V gene, CDR1 is SGHDT and CDR2 is YYEEEE. This CDR3 spans 14 amino acids. Data came from immunoSEQ multiplex PCR; TCRdb stores just in-frame clones and leaves some out. The sample shows tens of thousands of clones, about 82% of them seen only once. The rearrangement uses TRBV5-6 and TRBJ1-6; the D is unclear. The sample was peripheral blood, taken 28 days after the second dose of the MenACWY control vaccine. The sequence came from an adult who received the MenACWY meningococcal vaccine as a control. CDR3 protein: CASSLGSSNSPLHF. CDR3 in DNA: TGTGCCAGCAGCCTCGGATCGAGTAATTCACCCCTCCACTTT.